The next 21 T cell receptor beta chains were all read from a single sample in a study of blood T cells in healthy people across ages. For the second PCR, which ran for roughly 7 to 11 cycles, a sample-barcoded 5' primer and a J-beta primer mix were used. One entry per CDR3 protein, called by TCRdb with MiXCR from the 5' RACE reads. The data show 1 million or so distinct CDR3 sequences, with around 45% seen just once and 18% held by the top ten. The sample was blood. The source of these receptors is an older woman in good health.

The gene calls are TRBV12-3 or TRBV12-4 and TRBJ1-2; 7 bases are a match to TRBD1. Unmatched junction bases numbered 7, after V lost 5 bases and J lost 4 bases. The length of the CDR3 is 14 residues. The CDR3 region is CASSTTQGIYGYTF. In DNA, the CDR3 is TGTGCCAGCAGTACGACACAGGGGATCTATGGCTACACCTTC.

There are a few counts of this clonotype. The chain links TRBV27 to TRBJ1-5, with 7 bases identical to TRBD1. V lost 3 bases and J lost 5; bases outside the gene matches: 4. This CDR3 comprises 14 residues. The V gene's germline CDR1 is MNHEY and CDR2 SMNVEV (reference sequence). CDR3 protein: CASSLTGLHQPQHF. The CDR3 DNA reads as TGTGCCAGCAGTTTGACAGGGCTCCATCAGCCCCAGCATTTT.

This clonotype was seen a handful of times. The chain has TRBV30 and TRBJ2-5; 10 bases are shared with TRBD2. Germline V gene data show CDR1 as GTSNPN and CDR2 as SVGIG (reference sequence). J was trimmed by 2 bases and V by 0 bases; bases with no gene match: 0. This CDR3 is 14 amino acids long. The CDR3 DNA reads TGTGCCTGGAGTGTAGCGGGAGGGCAAGAGACCCAGTACTTC. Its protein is CAWSVAGGQETQYF.

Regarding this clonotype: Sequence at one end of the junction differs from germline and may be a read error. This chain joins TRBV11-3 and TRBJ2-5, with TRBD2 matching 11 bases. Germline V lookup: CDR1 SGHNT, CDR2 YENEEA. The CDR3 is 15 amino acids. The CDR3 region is CANSFGTSGHNEQYF. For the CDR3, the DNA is TGTGCCAACAGCTTCGGGACTAGCGGCCACAATGAGCAGTACTTC.

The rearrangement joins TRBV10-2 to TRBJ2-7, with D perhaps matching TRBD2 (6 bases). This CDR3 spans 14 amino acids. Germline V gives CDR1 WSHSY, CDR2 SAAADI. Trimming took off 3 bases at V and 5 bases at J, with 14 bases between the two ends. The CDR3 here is CASSDNGREHEQYF. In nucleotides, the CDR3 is TGCGCCAGCAGTGACAACGGGCGGGAACACGAGCAGTACTTC.

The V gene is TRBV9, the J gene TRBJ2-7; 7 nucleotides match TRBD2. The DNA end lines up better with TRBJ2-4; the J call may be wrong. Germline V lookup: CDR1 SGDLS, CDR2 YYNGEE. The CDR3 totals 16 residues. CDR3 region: CASSATAGTLPNIQYF. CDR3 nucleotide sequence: TGTGCCAGCAGCGCCACAGCGGGGACGCTTCCGAACATTCAGTACTTC.

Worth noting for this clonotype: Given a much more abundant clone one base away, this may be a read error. The CDR3 protein is CASSVTGGQGANEQFF. The CDR3 nucleotides are TGTGCCAGCAGCGTCACTGGGGGACAGGGGGCTAACGAGCAGTTCTTC. V is TRBV25-1 and J is TRBJ2-1, with 12 nucleotides matching TRBD1. The V segment lost 6 bases and the J segment 10 bases; nucleotides outside the gene matches: 13. The CDR3 is made up of 16 amino acids. The germline CDR1 and CDR2 sequences are MGHDK and SYGVNS.

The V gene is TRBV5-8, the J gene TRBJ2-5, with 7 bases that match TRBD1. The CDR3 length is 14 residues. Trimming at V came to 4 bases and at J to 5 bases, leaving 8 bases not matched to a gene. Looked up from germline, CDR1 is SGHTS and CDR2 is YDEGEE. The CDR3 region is CASSIATGPETQYF. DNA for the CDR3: TGTGCCAGCAGCATAGCGACAGGGCCGGAGACCCAGTACTTC.

CDR3 in amino acids: CASSLAGFAGYTF. CDR3 DNA sequence: TGTGCCAGCAGCTTAGCAGGGTTCGCTGGCTACACCTTC. V usage is TRBV7-9 and J usage is TRBJ1-2; D is unclear. V was shortened by 0 bases and J by 7 bases, with 9 bases between the two germline ends. CDR3 length: 13 residues. Germline loops: CDR1 SEHNR, CDR2 FQNEAQ (reference sequence).

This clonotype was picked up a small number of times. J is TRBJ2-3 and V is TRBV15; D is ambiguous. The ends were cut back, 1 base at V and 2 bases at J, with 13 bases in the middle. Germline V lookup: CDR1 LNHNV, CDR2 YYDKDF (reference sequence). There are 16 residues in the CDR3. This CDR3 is CATSRGRNTNTDTQYF. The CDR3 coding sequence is TGTGCCACCAGCAGAGGTCGAAATACCAACACAGATACGCAGTATTTT.

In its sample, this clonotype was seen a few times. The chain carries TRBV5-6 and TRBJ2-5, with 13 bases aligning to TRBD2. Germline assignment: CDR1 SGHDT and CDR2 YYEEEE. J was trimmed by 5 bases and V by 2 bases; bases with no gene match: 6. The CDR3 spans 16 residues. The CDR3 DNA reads TGTGCCAGCAGCTTAGGACTAGCGGGAGTGGGGGAGACCCAGTACTTC. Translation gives CASSLGLAGVGETQYF. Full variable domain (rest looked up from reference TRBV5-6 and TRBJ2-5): DAGVTQSPTHLIKTRGQQVTLRCSPKSGHDTVSWYQQALGQGPQFIFQYYEEEERQRGNFPDRFSGHQFPNYSSELNVNALLLGDSALYLCASSLGLAGVGETQYFGPGTRLLVL.

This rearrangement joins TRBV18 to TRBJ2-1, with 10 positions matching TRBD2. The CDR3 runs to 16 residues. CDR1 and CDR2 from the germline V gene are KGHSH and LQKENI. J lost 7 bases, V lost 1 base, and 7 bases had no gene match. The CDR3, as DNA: TGTGCCAGCTCACCACGAAGTCTAGCGGGAGTAAATGAGCAGTTCTTC. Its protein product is CASSPRSLAGVNEQFF. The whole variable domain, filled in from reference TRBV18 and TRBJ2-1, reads NAGVMQNPRHLVRRRGQEARLRCSPMKGHSHVYWYRQLPEEGLKFMVYLQKENIIDESGMPKERFSAEFPKEGPSILRIQQVVRGDSAAYFCASSPRSLAGVNEQFFGPGTRLTVL.

The CDR3: CASSPVLLADVTYEQFF. The CDR3 DNA reads as TGTGCCAGCTCACCGGTACTACTAGCCGACGTGACCTATGAGCAGTTCTTC. The rearrangement joins TRBV18 to TRBJ2-1; TRBD2 is a possible D gene (6 bases). The CDR3 runs to 17 residues. Trimming removed 3 bases from V and 8 bases from J, with 23 bases in between. The germline CDR1 and CDR2 sequences are KGHSH and LQKENI.

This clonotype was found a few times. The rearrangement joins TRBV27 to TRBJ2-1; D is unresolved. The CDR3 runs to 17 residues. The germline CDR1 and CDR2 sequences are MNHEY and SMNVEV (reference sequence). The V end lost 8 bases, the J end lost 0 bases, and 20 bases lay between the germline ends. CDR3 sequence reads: CASGLLGGQSSYNEQFF. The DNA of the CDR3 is TGTGCCAGCGGCCTCCTTGGCGGCCAGAGCTCCTACAATGAGCAGTTCTTC.

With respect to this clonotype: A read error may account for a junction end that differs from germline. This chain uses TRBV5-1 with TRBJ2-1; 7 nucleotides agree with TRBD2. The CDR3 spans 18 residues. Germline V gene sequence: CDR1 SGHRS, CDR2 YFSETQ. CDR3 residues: CANSSGGGLTSSYNEQFF. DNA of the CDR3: TGCGCCAACAGCTCGGGAGGTGGATTGACGAGCTCCTACAATGAGCAGTTCTTC.

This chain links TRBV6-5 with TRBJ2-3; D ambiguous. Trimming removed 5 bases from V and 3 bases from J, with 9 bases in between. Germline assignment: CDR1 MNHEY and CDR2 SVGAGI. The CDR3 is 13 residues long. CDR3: CASSVIGTDTQYF. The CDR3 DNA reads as TGTGCCAGCAGTGTAATAGGGACAGATACGCAGTATTTT.

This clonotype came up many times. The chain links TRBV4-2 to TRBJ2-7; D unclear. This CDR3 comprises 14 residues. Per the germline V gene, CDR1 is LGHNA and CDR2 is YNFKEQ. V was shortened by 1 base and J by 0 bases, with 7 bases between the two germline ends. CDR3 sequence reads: CASSQGRTSYEQYF. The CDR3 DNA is TGTGCCAGCAGCCAAGGCCGGACCTCCTACGAGCAGTACTTC.

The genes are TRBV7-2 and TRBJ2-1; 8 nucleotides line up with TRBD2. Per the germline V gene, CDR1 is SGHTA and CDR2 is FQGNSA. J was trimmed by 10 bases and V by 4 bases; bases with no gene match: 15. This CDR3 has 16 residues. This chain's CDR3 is CASSSPGTRVPWEQFF. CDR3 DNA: TGTGCCAGCAGCTCCCCCGGGACTAGGGTTCCTTGGGAGCAGTTCTTC.

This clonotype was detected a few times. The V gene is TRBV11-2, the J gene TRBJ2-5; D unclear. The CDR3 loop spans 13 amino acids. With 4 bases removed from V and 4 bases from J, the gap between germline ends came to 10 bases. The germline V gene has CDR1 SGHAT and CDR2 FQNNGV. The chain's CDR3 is CASSWVGSETQYF. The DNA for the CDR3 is TGTGCCAGCAGCTGGGTGGGGTCAGAGACCCAGTACTTC. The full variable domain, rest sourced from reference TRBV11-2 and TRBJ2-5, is EAGVAQSPRYKIIEKRQSVAFWCNPISGHATLYWYQQILGQGPKLLIQFQNNGVVDDSQLPKDRFSAERLKGVDSTLKIQPAKLEDSAVYLCASSWVGSETQYFGPGTRLLVL.

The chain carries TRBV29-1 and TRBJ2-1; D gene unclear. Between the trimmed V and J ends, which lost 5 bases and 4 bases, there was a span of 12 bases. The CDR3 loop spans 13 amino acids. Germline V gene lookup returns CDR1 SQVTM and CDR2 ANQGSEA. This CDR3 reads CSVWNWKYNEQFF. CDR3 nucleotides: TGCAGCGTTTGGAACTGGAAATACAATGAGCAGTTCTTC.

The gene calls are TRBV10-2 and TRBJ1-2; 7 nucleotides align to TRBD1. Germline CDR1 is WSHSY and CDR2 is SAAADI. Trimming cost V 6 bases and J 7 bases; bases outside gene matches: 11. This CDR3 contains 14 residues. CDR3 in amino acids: CASRAGQESSGYTF. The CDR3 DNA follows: TGCGCCAGCAGAGCAGGACAGGAGTCCTCTGGCTACACCTTC.